The subject of this entry is one T cell receptor (beta chain). This record belongs to a study of early T cells in non-severe SARS-CoV-2 infection. Study-level background: From unsorted whole blood, bulk RNA was sequenced, and the chains remained unpaired.

The germline gives CDR1 DFQATT, CDR2 SNEGSKA (reference sequence). This CDR3 has 15 amino acids. V lost 5 bases and J 2 bases, leaving 18 bases between the germline ends. As part of library construction, unique molecular identifiers were attached to individual cDNA molecules. Each CDR3 protein gets one entry after TCRdb re-called the 5' RACE reads with MiXCR. The table records more than 35,000 distinct CDR3 sequences, 11% of them present only once. The sample consisted of whole blood. The clonotype was recovered from an adult who was a healthcare worker with PCR-confirmed SARS-CoV-2 infection or an uninfected control (not recorded which). The rearrangement uses TRBV20-1 and TRBJ1-1, with D maybe TRBD1 (6 bases). CDR3 DNA sequence: TGCAGTGCTGTATTTCCGGGACATTTTAACACTGAAGCTTTCTTT. As protein: CSAVFPGHFNTEAFF.